A selection of T cell receptor beta chains follows, all from one sample in a study of T-cell memory formation after mild COVID-19. One entry per CDR3 protein results from TCRdb running MiXCR on the 5' RACE reads. Among about 340,000 distinct CDR3 sequences listed, 20% to 25% were seen once. Sequencing used PBMCs or a T cell subset sorted from them (not recorded which). These receptors came from a man aged 18 to 29 who had mild COVID-19 (a few samples of this study predate the infection). Cell type and time point are not known. Both conserved end residues are part of each CDR3. Fields, in order: CDR3 protein, CDR3 DNA, J gene, D gene, clone size, V gene. A D gene is named only where the DNA matches it firmly. Size values are once, few and many counts, or a class for expanded clones, and some rows have none.

CDR3 protein: CASSRQQNTEAFF
CDR3 DNA: TGTGCCAGCAGCCGACAGCAGAACACTGAAGCTTTCTTT
J gene: TRBJ1-1
D gene: -
clone size: few
V gene: TRBV7-2

CDR3 protein: CSARGSEWETQYF
CDR3 DNA: TGCAGTGCTAGGGGTAGCGAGTGGGAGACCCAGTACTTC
J gene: TRBJ2-5
D gene: -
clone size: few
V gene: TRBV20-1

CDR3 protein: CASSQVSNQPQHF
CDR3 DNA: TGCGCCAGCAGCCAAGTCAGCAATCAGCCCCAGCATTTT
J gene: TRBJ1-5
D gene: -
clone size: -
V gene: TRBV4-1

CDR3 protein: CSARVSGNQLYEQYF
CDR3 DNA: TGCAGTGCTAGAGTGTCTGGGAACCAACTCTACGAGCAGTACTTC
J gene: TRBJ2-7
D gene: -
clone size: few
V gene: TRBV20-1

CDR3 protein: CASSYIQTGGNQPQHF
CDR3 DNA: TGTGCCAGCAGTTACATCCAGACAGGGGGCAATCAGCCCCAGCATTTT
J gene: TRBJ1-5
D gene: TRBD1
clone size: -
V gene: TRBV6-2/TRBV6-3

CDR3 protein: CASSLAVVASTDTQYF
CDR3 DNA: TGCGCCAGCAGCTTGGCCGTAGTAGCTAGCACAGATACGCAGTATTTT
J gene: TRBJ2-3
D gene: -
clone size: few
V gene: TRBV5-1

CDR3 protein: CASSLRWETQYF
CDR3 DNA: TGTGCCAGCAGCCTCAGGTGGGAGACCCAGTACTTC
J gene: TRBJ2-5
D gene: -
clone size: many
V gene: TRBV12-3/TRBV12-4

CDR3 protein: CSVGQGDNSPLHF
CDR3 DNA: TGCAGCGTCGGACAGGGGGATAATTCACCCCTCCACTTT
J gene: TRBJ1-6
D gene: TRBD1
clone size: many
V gene: TRBV29-1

CDR3 protein: CASSPGGAGNQPQHF
CDR3 DNA: TGTGCCAGCAGCCCTGGGGGGGCGGGCAATCAGCCCCAGCATTTT
J gene: TRBJ1-5
D gene: -
clone size: -
V gene: TRBV3-1

CDR3 protein: CASATRVTGELFF
CDR3 DNA: TGCGCCAGCGCCACCAGGGTGACCGGGGAGCTGTTTTTT
J gene: TRBJ2-2
D gene: -
clone size: -
V gene: TRBV5-1

CDR3 protein: CASSSGGSGGTEEQFF
CDR3 DNA: TGCGCCAGCAGCTCAGGTGGGAGCGGGGGGACGGAGGAGCAGTTCTTC
J gene: TRBJ2-1
D gene: TRBD2
clone size: -
V gene: TRBV5-1

CDR3 protein: CASSYGTGSPTEAFF
CDR3 DNA: TGTGCCAGCAGTTACGGAACAGGGTCCCCCACTGAAGCTTTCTTT
J gene: TRBJ1-1
D gene: -
clone size: -
V gene: TRBV6-6

CDR3 protein: CASSQDKGHNQPQHF
CDR3 DNA: TGCGCCAGCAGCCAAGATAAGGGCCACAATCAGCCCCAGCATTTT
J gene: TRBJ1-5
D gene: -
clone size: -
V gene: TRBV4-3

CDR3 protein: CASSRQGLAGATGELFF
CDR3 DNA: TGCGCCAGCAGCCGCCAGGGACTAGCGGGGGCCACCGGGGAGCTGTTTTTT
J gene: TRBJ2-2
D gene: TRBD2
clone size: few
V gene: TRBV4-1

CDR3 protein: CASSLREGAWEQYF
CDR3 DNA: TGTGCCAGCAGCTTAAGGGAGGGGGCTTGGGAGCAGTACTTC
J gene: TRBJ2-7
D gene: -
clone size: few
V gene: TRBV7-8

CDR3 protein: CASTRRPPPGKETQYF
CDR3 DNA: TGTGCCAGCACCCGCCGTCCCCCCCCGGGGAAAGAGACCCAGTACTTC
J gene: TRBJ2-5
D gene: -
clone size: -
V gene: TRBV6-5

CDR3 protein: CASSQIGGTDTQYF
CDR3 DNA: TGTGCCAGCAGCCAAATCGGCGGTACAGATACGCAGTATTTT
J gene: TRBJ2-3
D gene: -
clone size: -
V gene: TRBV4-2

CDR3 protein: CASSSYPGTAYGYTF
CDR3 DNA: TGTGCCAGCAGTTCTTACCCCGGGACAGCCTATGGCTACACCTTC
J gene: TRBJ1-2
D gene: TRBD1
clone size: -
V gene: TRBV28

CDR3 protein: CASSLWASYNEQFF
CDR3 DNA: TGCGCCAGCAGCCTCTGGGCCTCCTACAATGAGCAGTTCTTC
J gene: TRBJ2-1
D gene: -
clone size: -
V gene: TRBV4-3

CDR3 protein: CASSNTDTQYF
CDR3 DNA: TGTGCCAGCAGCAACACAGATACGCAGTATTTT
J gene: TRBJ2-3
D gene: -
clone size: many
V gene: TRBV27

CDR3 protein: CASSVEPGSSYNEQFF
CDR3 DNA: TGCGCCAGCAGTGTAGAGCCGGGAAGCTCCTACAATGAGCAGTTCTTC
J gene: TRBJ2-1
D gene: -
clone size: -
V gene: TRBV5-1

CDR3 protein: CSASGLAGGPGTDTQYF
CDR3 DNA: TGCAGTGCTAGTGGACTAGCGGGGGGGCCTGGCACAGATACGCAGTATTTT
J gene: TRBJ2-3
D gene: TRBD2
clone size: -
V gene: TRBV20-1

CDR3 protein: CASSQEANTEAFF
CDR3 DNA: TGTGCCAGCAGCCAAGAAGCTAACACTGAAGCTTTCTTT
J gene: TRBJ1-1
D gene: -
clone size: few
V gene: TRBV4-2

CDR3 protein: CASSAGTSWSPEQYF
CDR3 DNA: TGCGCCAGCAGCGCCGGGACTAGCTGGTCCCCCGAGCAGTACTTC
J gene: TRBJ2-7
D gene: TRBD2
clone size: -
V gene: TRBV5-1

CDR3 protein: CASSPGTGSGNTEAFF
CDR3 DNA: TGTGCCAGCAGCCCGGGGACAGGGTCGGGAAACACTGAAGCTTTCTTT
J gene: TRBJ1-1
D gene: TRBD1
clone size: -
V gene: TRBV4-2

CDR3 protein: CASSLGAGGETDTQYF
CDR3 DNA: TGCGCCAGCAGCTTGGGGGCAGGGGGCGAGACAGATACGCAGTATTTT
J gene: TRBJ2-3
D gene: TRBD1
clone size: -
V gene: TRBV5-1

CDR3 protein: CASSQDATHYEQYF
CDR3 DNA: TGTGCCAGCAGCCAAGATGCTACACACTACGAGCAGTACTTC
J gene: TRBJ2-7
D gene: -
clone size: few
V gene: TRBV3-1

CDR3 protein: CASSQDGRGETQYF
CDR3 DNA: TGCGCCAGCAGCCAAGATGGGCGGGGAGAGACCCAGTACTTC
J gene: TRBJ2-5
D gene: -
clone size: -
V gene: TRBV4-1

CDR3 protein: CASSPRLDTEAFF
CDR3 DNA: TGCGCCAGCAGTCCTAGACTGGACACTGAAGCTTTCTTT
J gene: TRBJ1-1
D gene: -
clone size: -
V gene: TRBV5-1

CDR3 protein: CASSHDRGNRAREKLFF
CDR3 DNA: TGCGCCAGCAGCCATGACAGGGGCAATCGGGCGCGAGAAAAACTGTTTTTT
J gene: TRBJ1-4
D gene: TRBD1
clone size: few
V gene: TRBV4-3

CDR3 protein: CASSAGGGAEAFF
CDR3 DNA: TGTGCCAGCAGCGCGGGAGGGGGAGCTGAAGCTTTCTTT
J gene: TRBJ1-1
D gene: -
clone size: -
V gene: TRBV9

CDR3 protein: CSARGTGWAYEQYF
CDR3 DNA: TGCAGTGCTAGAGGGACAGGGTGGGCATACGAGCAGTACTTC
J gene: TRBJ2-7
D gene: TRBD1
clone size: -
V gene: TRBV20-1

CDR3 protein: CASSYLGSRGETQYF
CDR3 DNA: TGTGCCAGCAGTTACCTTGGGAGTAGGGGAGAGACCCAGTACTTC
J gene: TRBJ2-5
D gene: -
clone size: -
V gene: TRBV6-5

CDR3 protein: CASSLGQAHEQYF
CDR3 DNA: TGCGCCAGCAGCCTGGGACAGGCCCACGAGCAGTACTTC
J gene: TRBJ2-7
D gene: TRBD1
clone size: -
V gene: TRBV5-1

CDR3 protein: CASSFPPHGGGDTQYF
CDR3 DNA: TGTGCCAGCAGTTTCCCCCCCCACGGGGGAGGAGATACGCAGTATTTT
J gene: TRBJ2-3
D gene: -
clone size: few
V gene: TRBV12-3/TRBV12-4

CDR3 protein: CASRTLAGLDRNGYTF
CDR3 DNA: TGTGCCAGCAGGACCCTCGCAGGACTCGACAGGAATGGCTACACCTTC
J gene: TRBJ1-2
D gene: -
clone size: -
V gene: TRBV2

CDR3 protein: CASSLLGALETQYF
CDR3 DNA: TGCGCCAGCAGCTTACTGGGGGCGTTGGAGACCCAGTACTTC
J gene: TRBJ2-5
D gene: -
clone size: many
V gene: TRBV5-1

CDR3 protein: CASSLPGDNQPQHF
CDR3 DNA: TGTGCCAGCAGCTTACCCGGGGACAATCAGCCCCAGCATTTT
J gene: TRBJ1-5
D gene: -
clone size: -
V gene: TRBV7-9

CDR3 protein: CSARRASGGATDTQYF
CDR3 DNA: TGCAGTGCCCGAAGGGCTAGCGGGGGGGCGACAGATACGCAGTATTTT
J gene: TRBJ2-3
D gene: TRBD2
clone size: -
V gene: TRBV20-1

CDR3 protein: CASSLEGLVGETQYF
CDR3 DNA: TGTGCCAGCAGTTTAGAGGGACTAGTGGGGGAGACCCAGTACTTC
J gene: TRBJ2-5
D gene: TRBD2
clone size: -
V gene: TRBV6-5

CDR3 protein: CASSLMAGLTDTQYF
CDR3 DNA: TGCGCCAGCAGCTTGATGGCGGGGCTCACAGATACGCAGTATTTT
J gene: TRBJ2-3
D gene: -
clone size: -
V gene: TRBV5-1